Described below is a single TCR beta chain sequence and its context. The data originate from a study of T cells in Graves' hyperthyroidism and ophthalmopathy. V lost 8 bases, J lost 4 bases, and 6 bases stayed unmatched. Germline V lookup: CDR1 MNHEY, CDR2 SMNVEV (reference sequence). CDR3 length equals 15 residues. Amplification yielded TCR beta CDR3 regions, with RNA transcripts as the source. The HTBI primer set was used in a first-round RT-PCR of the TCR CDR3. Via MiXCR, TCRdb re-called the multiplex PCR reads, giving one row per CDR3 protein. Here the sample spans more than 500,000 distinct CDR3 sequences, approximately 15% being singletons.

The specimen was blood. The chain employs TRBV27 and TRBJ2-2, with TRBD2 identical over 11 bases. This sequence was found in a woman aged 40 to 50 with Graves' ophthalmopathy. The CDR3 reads CASSRTSGPTGELFF. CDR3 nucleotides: TGTGCCAGCTCTCGGACTAGCGGGCCCACCGGGGAGCTGTTTTTT.